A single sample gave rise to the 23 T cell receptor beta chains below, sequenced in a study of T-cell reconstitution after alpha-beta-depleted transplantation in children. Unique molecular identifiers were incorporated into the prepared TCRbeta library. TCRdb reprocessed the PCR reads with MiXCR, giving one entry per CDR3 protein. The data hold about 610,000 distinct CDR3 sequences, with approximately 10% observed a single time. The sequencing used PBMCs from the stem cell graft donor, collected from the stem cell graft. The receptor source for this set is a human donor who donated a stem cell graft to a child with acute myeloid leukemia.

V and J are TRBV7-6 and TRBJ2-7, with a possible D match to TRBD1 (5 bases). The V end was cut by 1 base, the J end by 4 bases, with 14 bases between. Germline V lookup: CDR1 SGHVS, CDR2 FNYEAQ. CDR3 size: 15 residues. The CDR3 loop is CASSLDSGARYEQYF. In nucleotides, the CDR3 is TGTGCCAGCAGCTTAGATTCTGGGGCGCGGTACGAGCAGTACTTC.

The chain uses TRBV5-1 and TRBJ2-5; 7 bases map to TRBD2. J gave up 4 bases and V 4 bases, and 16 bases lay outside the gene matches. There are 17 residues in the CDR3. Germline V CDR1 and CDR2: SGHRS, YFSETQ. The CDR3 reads CASSPLLLGGSGETQYF. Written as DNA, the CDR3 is TGCGCCAGCAGCCCCCTACTGCTCGGGGGGAGCGGAGAGACCCAGTACTTC. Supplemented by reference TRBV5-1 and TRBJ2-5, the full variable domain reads KAGVTQTPRYLIKTRGQQVTLSCSPISGHRSVSWYQQTPGQGLQFLFEYFSETQRNKGNFPGRFSGRQFSNSRSEMNVSTLELGDSALYLCASSPLLLGGSGETQYFGPGTRLLVL.

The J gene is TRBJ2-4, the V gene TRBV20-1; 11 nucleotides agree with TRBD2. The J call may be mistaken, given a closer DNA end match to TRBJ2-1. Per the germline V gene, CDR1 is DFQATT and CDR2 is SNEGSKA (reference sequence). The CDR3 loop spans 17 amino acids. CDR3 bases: TGCAGTGCTAGAGTGCGGCTAGCGGGAGGCAATAGAAACATTCAGTTCTTC. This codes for CSARVRLAGGNRNIQFF.

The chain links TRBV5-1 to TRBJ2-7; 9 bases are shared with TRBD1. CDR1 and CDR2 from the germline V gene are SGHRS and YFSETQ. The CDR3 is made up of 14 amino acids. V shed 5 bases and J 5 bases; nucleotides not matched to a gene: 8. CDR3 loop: CASRRDRVNDEQYF. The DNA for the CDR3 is TGCGCCAGCAGAAGGGACAGGGTTAACGACGAGCAGTACTTC.

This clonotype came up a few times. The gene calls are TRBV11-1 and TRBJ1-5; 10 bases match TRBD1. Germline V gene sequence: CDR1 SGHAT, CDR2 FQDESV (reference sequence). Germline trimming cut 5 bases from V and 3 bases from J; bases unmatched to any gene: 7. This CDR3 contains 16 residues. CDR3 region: CASSVQRQGANQPQHF. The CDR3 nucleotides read TGTGCCAGCAGCGTCCAAAGACAGGGGGCCAATCAGCCCCAGCATTTT.

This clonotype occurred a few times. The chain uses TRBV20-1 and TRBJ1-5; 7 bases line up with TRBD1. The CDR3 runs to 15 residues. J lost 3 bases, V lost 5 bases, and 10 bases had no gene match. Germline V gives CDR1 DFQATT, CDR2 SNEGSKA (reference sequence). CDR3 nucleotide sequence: TGCAGTGCTCCCTACGGGACAGAACCCAATCAGCCCCAGCATTTT. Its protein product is CSAPYGTEPNQPQHF.

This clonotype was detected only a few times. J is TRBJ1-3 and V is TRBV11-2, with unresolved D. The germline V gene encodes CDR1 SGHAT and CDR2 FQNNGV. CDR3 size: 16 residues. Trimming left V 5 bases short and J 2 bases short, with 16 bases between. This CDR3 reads CASSHLGSRTGNTIYF. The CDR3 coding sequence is TGTGCCAGCAGCCATCTGGGCAGTCGAACTGGAAACACCATATATTTT.

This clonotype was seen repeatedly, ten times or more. The CDR3: CASSPRGQFHSGANVLTF. The CDR3 DNA follows: TGTGCCAGCAGTCCCCGGGGACAGTTTCACTCTGGGGCCAACGTCCTGACTTTC. This sequence joins TRBV12-3 or TRBV12-4 and TRBJ2-6; 7 nucleotides line up with TRBD1. The ends lost 5 bases at V and 0 bases at J; junction bases unmatched: 10. This CDR3 has 18 amino acids.

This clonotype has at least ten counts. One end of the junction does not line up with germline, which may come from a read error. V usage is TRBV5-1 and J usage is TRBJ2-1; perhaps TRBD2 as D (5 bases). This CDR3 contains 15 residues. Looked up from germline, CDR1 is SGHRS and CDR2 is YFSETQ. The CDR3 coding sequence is TGTGCCAGCAGCTCCGGACTTGGGTCCTACAATGAGCAGTTCTTC. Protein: CASSSGLGSYNEQFF.

The CDR3 nucleotides are TGTGCCAGCAGTTACTCCCTAGCGGGAGGTTCCTACGAGCAGTACTTC. Translating gives CASSYSLAGGSYEQYF. The J gene is TRBJ2-7, the V gene TRBV6-5; TRBD2 matches 11 bases. CDR1 is MNHEY and CDR2 is SVGAGI in the germline V gene. The CDR3 consists of 16 residues. The trim removed 0 bases at V and 1 base at J, leaving 2 bases unmatched.

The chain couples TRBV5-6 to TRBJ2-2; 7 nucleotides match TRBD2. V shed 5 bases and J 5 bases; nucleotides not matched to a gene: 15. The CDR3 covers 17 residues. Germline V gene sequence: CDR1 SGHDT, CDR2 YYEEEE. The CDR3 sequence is CASSRTVLGRETGELFF. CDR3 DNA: TGTGCCAGCAGTCGCACAGTGCTAGGGAGGGAAACCGGGGAGCTGTTTTTT.

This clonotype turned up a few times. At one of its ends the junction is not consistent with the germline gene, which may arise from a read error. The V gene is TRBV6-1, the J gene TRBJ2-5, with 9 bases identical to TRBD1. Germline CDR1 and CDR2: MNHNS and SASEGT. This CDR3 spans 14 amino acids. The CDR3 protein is CASREADRGETQYF. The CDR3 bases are TGTGCCAGCAGGGAAGCGGACAGGGGAGAGACCCAGTACTTC.

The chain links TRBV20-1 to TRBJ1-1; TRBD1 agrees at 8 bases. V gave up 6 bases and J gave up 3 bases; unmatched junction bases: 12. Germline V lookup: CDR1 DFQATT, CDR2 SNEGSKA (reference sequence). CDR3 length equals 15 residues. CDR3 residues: CSANGQGWVDTEAFF. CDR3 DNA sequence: TGCAGTGCAAACGGACAGGGATGGGTCGACACTGAAGCTTTCTTT.

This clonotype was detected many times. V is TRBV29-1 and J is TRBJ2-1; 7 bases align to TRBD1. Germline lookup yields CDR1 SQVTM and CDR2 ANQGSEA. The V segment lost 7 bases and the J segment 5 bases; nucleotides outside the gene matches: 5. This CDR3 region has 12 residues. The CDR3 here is CSGGQVNNEQFF. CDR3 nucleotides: TGCAGCGGCGGACAGGTTAACAATGAGCAGTTCTTC.

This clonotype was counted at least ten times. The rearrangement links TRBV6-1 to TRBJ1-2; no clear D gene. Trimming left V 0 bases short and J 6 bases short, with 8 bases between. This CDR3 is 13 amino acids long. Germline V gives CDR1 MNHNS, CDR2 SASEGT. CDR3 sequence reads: CASSEALFNGYTF. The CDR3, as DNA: TGTGCCAGCAGTGAAGCATTATTCAATGGCTACACCTTC.

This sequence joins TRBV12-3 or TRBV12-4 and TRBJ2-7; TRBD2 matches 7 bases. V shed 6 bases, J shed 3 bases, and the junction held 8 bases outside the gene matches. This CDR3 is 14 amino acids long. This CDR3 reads CASRGNKRDYEQYF. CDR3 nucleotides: TGTGCCAGCAGGGGTAATAAGCGGGACTACGAGCAGTACTTC.

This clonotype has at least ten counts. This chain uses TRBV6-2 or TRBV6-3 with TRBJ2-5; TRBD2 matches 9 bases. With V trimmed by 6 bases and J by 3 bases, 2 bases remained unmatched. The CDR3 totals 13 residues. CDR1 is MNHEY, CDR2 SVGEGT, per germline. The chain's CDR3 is CASRRLAEETQYF. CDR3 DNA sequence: TGTGCCAGCAGACGACTAGCGGAAGAGACCCAGTACTTC.

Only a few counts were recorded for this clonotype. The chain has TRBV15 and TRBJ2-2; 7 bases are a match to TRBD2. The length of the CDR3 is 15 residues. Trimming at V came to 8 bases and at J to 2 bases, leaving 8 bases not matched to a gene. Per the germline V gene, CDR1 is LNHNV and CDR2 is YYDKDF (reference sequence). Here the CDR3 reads CATRVEAGNTGELFF. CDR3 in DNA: TGTGCCACCCGAGTCGAAGCGGGAAACACCGGGGAGCTGTTTTTT.

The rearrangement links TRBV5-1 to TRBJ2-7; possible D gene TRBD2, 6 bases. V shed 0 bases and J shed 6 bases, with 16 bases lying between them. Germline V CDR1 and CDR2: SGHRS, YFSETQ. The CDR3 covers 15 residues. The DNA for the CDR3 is TGCGCCAGCAGCTTGGCCGGCGGGGAGGTCGGCGAGCAGTACTTC. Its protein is CASSLAGGEVGEQYF.

The CDR3 bases are TGTGCCAGCAGCGCTCGGGGGAACTATGGCTACACCTTC. Protein sequence: CASSARGNYGYTF. This chain connects TRBV9 to TRBJ1-2; D may be TRBD1 (5 bases). V was shortened by 3 bases and J by 2 bases, with 8 bases between the two germline ends. This CDR3 comprises 13 residues. Looked up from germline, CDR1 is SGDLS and CDR2 is YYNGEE.

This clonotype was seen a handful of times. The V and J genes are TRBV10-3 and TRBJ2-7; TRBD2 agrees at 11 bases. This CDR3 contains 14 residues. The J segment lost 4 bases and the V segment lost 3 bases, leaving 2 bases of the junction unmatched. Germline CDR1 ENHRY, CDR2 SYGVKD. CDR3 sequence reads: CAISETSGSYEQYF. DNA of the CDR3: TGTGCCATCAGTGAAACTAGCGGGAGTTACGAGCAGTACTTC.

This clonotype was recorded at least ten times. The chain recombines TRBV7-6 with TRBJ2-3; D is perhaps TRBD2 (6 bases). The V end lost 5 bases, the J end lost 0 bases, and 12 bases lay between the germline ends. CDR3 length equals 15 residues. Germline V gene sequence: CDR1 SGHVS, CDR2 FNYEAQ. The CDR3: CASSSSGTSTDTQYF. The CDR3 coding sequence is TGTGCCAGCAGCAGCTCCGGGACTAGCACAGATACGCAGTATTTT.

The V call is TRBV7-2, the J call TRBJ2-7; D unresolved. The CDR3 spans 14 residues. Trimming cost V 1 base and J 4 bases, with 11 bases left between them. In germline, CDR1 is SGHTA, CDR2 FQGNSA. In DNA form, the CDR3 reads TGTGCCAGCAGCTTAGAGTCGTTTACGTACGAGCAGTACTTC. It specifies CASSLESFTYEQYF.